Listed below are T cell receptor beta chains from one sample, sequenced in a study of blood T cell repertoires in COVID-19. Data came from immunoSEQ multiplex PCR; TCRdb stores just in-frame clones and leaves some out. Found here are about 200,000 clones, roughly 86% of them singletons; the top ten hold around 6%. Sequencing used PBMCs or T cells enriched from blood (not recorded which). The source is a middle-aged man with acute COVID-19. Both conserved end residues are part of each CDR3. Each record gives: V gene, D gene, clone size, J gene, CDR3 protein, CDR3 DNA. A D gene is named only where the DNA matches it firmly. The size of a clone is reported for some rows only, either as once, few or many, or as a class for expanded clones.

>TRBV6-5|-|-|TRBJ1-1
CASARTLNTEAFF
TGTGCCAGCGCCAGGACACTGAACACTGAAGCTTTCTTT
>TRBV28|-|many|TRBJ2-7
CASTPRTASYEQYF
TGTGCCAGCACACCACGGACAGCCTCCTACGAGCAGTACTTC
>TRBV30|-|-|TRBJ2-7
CAWSRVGQPAYEQYF
TGTGCCTGGAGTCGGGTAGGACAGCCTGCCTACGAGCAGTACTTC
>TRBV19|TRBD1|-|TRBJ1-3
CASIAGGFSGNTIYF
TGTGCCAGTATCGCAGGGGGCTTCTCTGGAAACACCATATATTTT
>TRBV6-5|-|-|TRBJ2-3
CASSYQTRSTDTQYF
TGTGCCAGCAGTTACCAGACCAGGAGCACAGATACGCAGTATTTT
>TRBV4-1|-|few|TRBJ2-2
CASSRSHLNTGELFF
TGCGCCAGCAGCCGTTCCCACCTAAACACCGGGGAGCTGTTTTTT
>TRBV5-6|-|-|TRBJ1-2
CASSLATRKDGYTF
TGTGCCAGCAGCTTGGCGACTCGTAAGGATGGCTACACCTTC
>TRBV7-9|-|-|TRBJ2-1
CASSPNTLRETTNNEQFF
TGTGCCAGCAGCCCTAATACTCTTCGGGAGACTACGAACAATGAGCAGTTCTTC
>TRBV28|-|-|TRBJ1-1
CASSVQNTEAFF
TGTGCCAGCAGTGTACAGAACACTGAAGCTTTCTTT
>TRBV12-3/TRBV12-4|TRBD1|-|TRBJ1-2
CASRPETGQGYTF
TGTGCCAGCAGGCCCGAGACAGGGCAGGGCTACACCTTC
>TRBV14|-|-|TRBJ2-5
CASSPILNAETQYF
TGTGCCAGCAGCCCAATTCTAAATGCGGAGACCCAGTACTTC
>TRBV7-2|TRBD2|-|TRBJ2-5
CASSLQASGQETQYF
TGTGCCAGCAGCTTACAGGCTAGCGGTCAAGAGACCCAGTACTTC